This is a list of T cell receptor beta chains from one sample in a study of T cells in Graves' hyperthyroidism and ophthalmopathy. TCRdb re-called the multiplex PCR reads through MiXCR, storing one row per CDR3 protein. The data show about 200,000 distinct CDR3 sequences, about a sixth seen once. Material: blood. These receptors were obtained from a man aged 35 to 55 with Graves' hyperthyroidism. CDR3s include the opening cysteine and the closing phenylalanine or tryptophan.

V gene	J gene	CDR3 protein
TRBV5-4	TRBJ2-1	CASSPTSSYNEQFF
TRBV15	TRBJ2-5	CATSIDREETQYF
TRBV5-1	TRBJ2-5	CASSLVSREEETQYF
TRBV12-3/TRBV12-4	TRBJ1-5	CASSETGFQPQHF
TRBV3-1	TRBJ2-1	CASSRLRGTYNEQFF
TRBV7-9	TRBJ1-1	CASSLGGFGEAFF
TRBV28	TRBJ2-1	CASSLFRGTGGKQSSYNEQFF
TRBV12-3/TRBV12-4	TRBJ2-3	CARSGAGLTPSHTQYF
TRBV7-8	TRBJ1-1	CASSPRRDTEAFF
TRBV7-2	TRBJ1-1	CASSPTVTEAFF
TRBV27	TRBJ2-1	CASSPRTGGVYEQFF
TRBV2	TRBJ2-7	CASSTTGGGYEQYF
TRBV5-1	TRBJ2-1	CASRYTNEQFF
TRBV28	TRBJ2-7	CASSSGLAGGFYEQYF
TRBV28	TRBJ1-1	CASTPLQDETEAFF
TRBV5-1	TRBJ1-2	CASSFTGDGANYGYTF
TRBV11-2	TRBJ2-5	CASTGLERETQYF
TRBV2	TRBJ2-7	CASMAGDAYEQYF
TRBV5-1	TRBJ2-3	CASSASGAGTDTQYF
TRBV28	TRBJ2-2	CASSPGTGVAGELFF
TRBV28	TRBJ1-5	CASSLRGRGGDQPQHF
TRBV16	TRBJ2-7	CASSTTIDRDEQYF
TRBV6-1	TRBJ1-3	CASTPGHSGNTIYF
TRBV2	TRBJ2-7	CASKRDRTYEQYF
TRBV6-1	TRBJ2-5	CASRDRAGETQYF
TRBV28	TRBJ2-3	CASSPPGQGGDTQYF
TRBV15	TRBJ2-3	CATSREIVAGSGTDTQYF
TRBV3-1	TRBJ1-2	CASSQGLGLDLDTF
TRBV24-1	TRBJ2-3	CATSDIGRGKSTDTQYF
TRBV7-9	TRBJ2-2	CASSLAEDRRLTNTGELFF
TRBV6-1	TRBJ1-5	CASSEVIRTARYSNQPQHF
TRBV6-6	TRBJ2-7	CASSYSVRVARPYEQYF
TRBV20-1	TRBJ2-7	CSARGKRGAYEQYF
TRBV7-2	TRBJ2-4	CASSLGTTVNIQYF
TRBV3-1	TRBJ2-3	CASSYGLGPDTQYF
TRBV10-3	TRBJ1-1	CAISEVYTEAFF
TRBV7-9	TRBJ2-3	CASSLDSGATTDTQYF
TRBV9	TRBJ2-7	CASSPRPRRSYEQYF
TRBV6-5	TRBJ1-2	CASSYSRRAPNYGYTF
TRBV20-1	TRBJ2-5	CSARGRGETQYF
TRBV28	TRBJ2-1	CASSLSGSSYNEQFF
TRBV2	TRBJ2-5	CASSGTAQETQYF
TRBV4-3	TRBJ1-5	CASSQARADNQPQHF
TRBV12-5	TRBJ2-1	CASGLVEGAIDEQFF
TRBV28	TRBJ1-5	CASSLMGVPQHF
TRBV11-3	TRBJ2-3	CASSFRLAGERLPDTQYF
TRBV19	TRBJ1-5	CASSTAWAQPQHF
TRBV19	TRBJ2-1	CASSINRASYNEQFF
TRBV6-1	TRBJ1-2	CASTQIEGYGYTF
TRBV6-1	TRBJ2-7	CASSALTGTYEQYF
TRBV19	TRBJ1-1	CASSPIRTVTEAFF
TRBV5-5	TRBJ1-4	CASSYSGTATNEKLFF
TRBV11-2	TRBJ2-7	CASSLVVGGEQYF
TRBV4-3	TRBJ1-1	CASSQGTGPTEAFF
TRBV12-3/TRBV12-4	TRBJ2-7	CASSLVHGIPAGENPRSYEQYF
TRBV6-1	TRBJ1-4	CASREYGTGKEKLFF